This T cell receptor beta chain is drawn from a study of CD8 T cells in ankylosing spondylitis (TCRdb year 2017). Context from the whole study: T cell receptor beta repertoires were profiled in healthy donors and ankylosing spondylitis patients so that disease-linked TCR variants could be found. The whole study cohort included about a hundred healthy donors and under 30 ankylosing spondylitis patients. Peripheral blood samples were taken, and synovial fluid was additionally collected from ankylosing spondylitis patients.

Sequenced on an Illumina HiSeq 2500. Quantitative 5'-RACE with molecular barcodes was used to prepare TCR beta libraries. From the authors' description of their analysis: A new computational method based on a probabilistic model of VDJ rearrangement was used to identify disease-linked TCR variants. TCRdb applied fastp at Q25 and MiXCR to the public reads, then kept only in-frame beta chains. CDR3 protein duplicates are merged, each entry listing the most common genes and DNA. TCRdb's processing, not the study's, gives the V and J calls here. Here the sample has about 200,000 distinct CDR3 sequences; 5.5% to 7.5% occur a single time. 12% to 15% of the sample is taken by the ten largest. V is reduced by 1 base and J by 10 bases, leaving a spacing of 10 bases between them. The germline V gene yields MGHDK for CDR1 and SYGVNS for CDR2. The CDR3 starts with the cysteine, ends with the phenylalanine, and has 12 residues. CDR3 DNA is the only sequence kept; it has 36 bases, read in frame from the first base.

This clonotype has ten or more counts. Its antigen remains unidentified. No base quality values were provided; no much bigger clone lies one nucleotide off. Study-level results and caveats: The disease-linked clones showed a CD8+ phenotype and occurred at relatively low frequencies in peripheral blood. Significant enrichment of the disease-linked clones was reported in matched synovial fluid samples from ankylosing spondylitis patients. Some motif variants had previously been reported in the synovial fluid and blood of reactive arthritis patients, which suggests shared mechanisms of disease initiation. Blood from ankylosing spondylitis patients appeared to be characterized by a TCR beta motif composed of several highly homologous amino acid variants.

Sequenced: blood, either unsorted or a sorted T cell fraction (not recorded which). The TCR comes from a male donor with ankylosing spondylitis. Here the chain combines TRBV25-1 and TRBJ1-2, and perhaps TRBD1 as D gene, on 5 matching bases. The DNA is TGTGCCAGCAGTGAATGGCAGGGAACCTACACCTTC. This encodes CASSEWQGTYTF.